This entry lists 32 T cell receptor beta chains sequenced from one sample in a study of T cell repertoires in cytomegalovirus infection. Each CDR3 protein is one row after TCRdb ran MiXCR on the reads. The table has 150,000 to 200,000 distinct CDR3 sequences, 28% seen once; the top ten hold about 31%. The source material was PBMCs. The receptors derive from a human donor in good health (CMV status not recorded). Some clones in this sample may be carry-over from other donors' samples.

DNA of the CDR3: TGTGCCAGCAGGGCCACCGGGGAGCTGTTTTTT. Its translation is CASRATGELFF. This chain connects TRBV25-1 to TRBJ2-2, with D hard to call. From germline, CDR1 is MGHDK and CDR2 SYGVNS. The CDR3 has 11 amino acids. The V gene lost 6 bases and the J gene lost 4 bases, with 3 bases spanning the gap.

Only a few counts were recorded for this clonotype. V and J are TRBV7-6 and TRBJ1-1, with D unresolved. The germline CDR1 and CDR2 sequences are SGHVS and FNYEAQ. This CDR3 has 14 residues. V lost 5 bases to trimming and J lost 2 bases, with 12 bases between them. The DNA for the CDR3 is TGTGCCAGCAGCCCCGGACCAGGAAACACTGAAGCTTTCTTT. It specifies CASSPGPGNTEAFF.

The J gene is TRBJ2-7, the V gene TRBV7-2; D is ambiguous. Germline CDR1 SGHTA, CDR2 FQGNSA. Trimming removed 0 bases from V and 4 bases from J, with 7 bases in between. The CDR3 has 13 residues. The CDR3 loop reads CASSLAHVYEQYF. CDR3 in DNA: TGTGCCAGCAGCTTAGCGCACGTGTACGAGCAGTACTTC.

Only a few counts were recorded for this clonotype. The chain links TRBV7-3 to TRBJ2-2; 8 bases align to TRBD2. The CDR3 consists of 16 residues. Germline trimming cut 0 bases from V and 5 bases from J; bases unmatched to any gene: 5. From germline, CDR1 is SGHTA and CDR2 FQGTGA. DNA for the CDR3: TGTGCCAGCAGCTTAACGGAGCGCGGGGGGACCGGGGAGCTGTTTTTT. This gives the protein CASSLTERGGTGELFF.

This clonotype occurred many times. The chain has TRBV7-9 and TRBJ1-5; D might be TRBD1 (6 bases). V lost 5 bases, J lost 2 bases, and 13 bases lay in between. Germline CDR1 and CDR2: SEHNR and FQNEAQ (reference sequence). This CDR3 is 15 amino acids long. The CDR3 DNA is TGTGCCAGCAGCCGGACAGTGGTGGGCAATCAGCCCCAGCATTTT. It is translated as CASSRTVVGNQPQHF.

The chain couples TRBV12-3 or TRBV12-4 to TRBJ1-6; 7 bases are a match to TRBD1. The V and J ends lost 6 bases and 10 bases, in that order; junction bases with no gene match: 9. The CDR3 consists of 14 residues. CDR3 residues: CASRRTGPYSPLHF. CDR3 nucleotides: TGTGCCAGCAGGAGGACAGGTCCCTACTCACCCCTCCACTTT.

The chain joins TRBV5-1 to TRBJ2-1; D assignment may be TRBD1 or TRBD2 (5 bases each). Germline CDR1 reads SGHRS; CDR2 reads YFSETQ. This CDR3 contains 15 residues. With 4 bases removed from V and 0 bases from J, the gap between germline ends came to 11 bases. CDR3 nucleotides: TGCGCCAGCAGCAGAGGGGAGTACTCCTACAATGAGCAGTTCTTC. This codes for CASSRGEYSYNEQFF.

This clonotype was detected only a few times. The chain combines TRBV6-5 with TRBJ1-1, with TRBD1 matching over 7 bases. This CDR3 has 13 residues. V shed 5 bases, J shed 8 bases, and the junction held 8 bases outside the gene matches. Germline V gives CDR1 MNHEY, CDR2 SVGAGI. The CDR3 bases are TGTGCCAGCAGTCGTGGGACAGTTGGAGAAGCTTTCTTT. Translation gives CASSRGTVGEAFF.

This clonotype was recorded a few times. The chain recombines TRBV18 with TRBJ2-5; TRBD1 matches 8 bases. CDR3 length: 15 amino acids. V dropped 3 bases and J dropped 1; count of bases not matched to a gene: 4. The V gene's germline CDR1 is KGHSH and CDR2 LQKENI. As DNA, the CDR3 is TGTGCCAGCTCACCGGGCAGGGGGCTCCAAGAGACCCAGTACTTC. This translates into CASSPGRGLQETQYF.

The gene calls are TRBV6-1 and TRBJ2-5; 10 nucleotides agree with TRBD2. CDR3 length: 15 amino acids. V gave up 8 bases and J gave up 3 bases; unmatched junction bases: 9. CDR1 is MNHNS and CDR2 is SASEGT in the germline V gene. The CDR3 here is CASDKLAGVKETQYF. The CDR3, as DNA: TGTGCCAGCGACAAGCTAGCGGGGGTGAAAGAGACCCAGTACTTC.

This chain joins TRBV6-5 and TRBJ2-1; D might be TRBD2 (5 bases). The CDR3 consists of 15 residues. The germline CDR1 and CDR2 sequences are MNHEY and SVGAGI. V was trimmed by 7 bases and J by 0 bases, leaving 13 bases between them. CDR3: CASNPTRVSYNEQFF. CDR3 DNA sequence: TGTGCCAGCAACCCTACTAGGGTCTCCTACAATGAGCAGTTCTTC.

The chain employs TRBV5-1 and TRBJ2-1; D possibly uses TRBD1 or TRBD2 (6 bases each). CDR1 and CDR2 (germline): SGHRS, YFSETQ. The CDR3 extends over 17 amino acids. Trimming left V 0 bases short and J 4 bases short, with 17 bases between. In DNA, the CDR3 is TGCGCCAGCAGCTTGGCAGTCGAGGGGGGCATATACAATGAGCAGTTCTTC. Residues: CASSLAVEGGIYNEQFF.

This chain links TRBV6-5 with TRBJ1-5; 7 bases fit TRBD1. The V gene end was trimmed by 5 bases and the J gene end by 3 bases; junction bases not matched to a gene: 13. Germline V gene sequence: CDR1 MNHEY, CDR2 SVGAGI. This CDR3 region has 17 residues. This CDR3 reads CASSQFAGRGLNQPQHF. CDR3 nucleotide sequence: TGTGCCAGCAGTCAATTCGCGGGGAGGGGGCTCAATCAGCCCCAGCATTTT.

This clonotype was detected a few times. The chain is built from TRBV7-6 and TRBJ2-3, with 7 bases identical to TRBD2. With 2 bases clipped from V and 1 base from J, the junction kept 12 bases outside the gene matches. The CDR3 runs 18 residues. From germline, CDR1 is SGHVS and CDR2 FNYEAQ. The CDR3 is CASSLTPAAGRGTDTQYF. The DNA for the CDR3 is TGTGCCAGCAGCTTAACGCCGGCAGCGGGGAGGGGCACAGATACGCAGTATTTT.

This clonotype came up many times. The chain carries TRBV7-2 and TRBJ1-2; D remains unclear. V lost 5 bases to trimming and J lost 2 bases, with 15 bases between them. In germline, CDR1 is SGHTA, CDR2 FQGNSA. There are 15 residues in the CDR3. In DNA form, the CDR3 reads TGTGCCAGCAGCCTGCGCTTTGCTGGGAACTATGGCTACACCTTC. This sequence encodes CASSLRFAGNYGYTF. Complete variable domain (other parts from reference TRBV7-2 and TRBJ1-2): GAGVSQSPSNKVTEKGKDVELRCDPISGHTALYWYRQSLGQGLEFLIYFQGNSAPDKSGLPSDRFSAERTGGSVSTLTIQRTQQEDSAVYLCASSLRFAGNYGYTFGSGTRLTVV.

A few counts support this clonotype. V and J are TRBV12-3 or TRBV12-4 and TRBJ2-6; no clear D gene. This CDR3 comprises 16 residues. Trimming shortened V by 3 bases and J by 1 base, and 10 bases separated the two germline ends. The CDR3 nucleotides are TGTGCCAGCAGTTTCGAGCTCGGATCTGGGGCCAACGTCCTGACTTTC. Protein: CASSFELGSGANVLTF.

The CDR3 reads CASSLTRSNTEAFF. DNA for the CDR3: TGTGCCAGCAGTTTAACAAGGAGTAACACTGAAGCTTTCTTT. The chain uses TRBV27 and TRBJ1-1; D not certain. Deletions cut 2 bases from V and 2 bases from J, with 9 bases between. Germline-derived CDR1 and CDR2 are MNHEY and SMNVEV (reference sequence). This CDR3 comprises 14 residues.

The CDR3 nucleotides read TGTGCCAGCAGCTTGGATCGTCTCTATGGCTACACCTTC. Translated, it gives CASSLDRLYGYTF. The gene calls are TRBV5-4 and TRBJ1-2; the D is unclear. V gave up 0 bases and J gave up 4 bases, with 7 bases separating them. CDR3 length equals 13 residues. Germline-derived CDR1 and CDR2 are SGHNT and YYREEE (reference sequence).

This clonotype occurred a few times. The V gene is TRBV6-5, the J gene TRBJ2-3; 9 bases match TRBD1. Germline CDR1 is MNHEY and CDR2 is SVGAGI. The CDR3 is 16 amino acids. Trimming at V came to 10 bases and at J to 1 base, leaving 12 bases not matched to a gene. The CDR3 DNA reads as TGTGCCACCACACAGGGGGCGGTATGGGGCACAGATACGCAGTATTTT. Its translation: CATTQGAVWGTDTQYF.

This clonotype was seen ten or more times. Here the CDR3 DNA reads TGTGCCAGCTCAGTAGTTGGAGATACGCAGTATTTT. Translated: CASSVVGDTQYF. This rearrangement joins TRBV6-6 to TRBJ2-3; D uncertain. This CDR3 contains 12 residues. Trimming left V 8 bases short and J 5 bases short, with 11 bases between. From germline, CDR1 is MNHNY and CDR2 SVGAGI (reference sequence).

The table lists this clonotype with many counts. V and J are TRBV7-2 and TRBJ2-5; perhaps TRBD2 as D (5 bases). V lost 5 bases, J lost 5 bases, and 21 bases lay in between. From germline, CDR1 is SGHTA and CDR2 FQGNSA. This CDR3 is 16 amino acids long. CDR3 protein: CASSPHVEGGRETQYF. The DNA for the CDR3 is TGTGCCAGCAGCCCGCATGTAGAGGGCGGGCGGGAGACCCAGTACTTC.

V and J are TRBV5-1 and TRBJ2-3; D gene unclear. From germline, CDR1 is SGHRS and CDR2 YFSETQ. V shed 4 bases and J shed 4 bases, with 10 bases lying between them. This CDR3 is built from 13 residues. This CDR3 is CASSPQAPDTQYF. CDR3 bases: TGCGCCAGCAGCCCTCAAGCACCAGATACGCAGTATTTT.

CDR3 loop: CASSSGTGRTNEKLFF. The CDR3 DNA reads TGTGCCAGCAGCTCCGGGACAGGGCGAACTAATGAAAAACTGTTTTTT. The chain recombines TRBV5-4 with TRBJ1-4, with TRBD1 matching over 9 bases. V lost 3 bases and J lost 1; bases outside the gene matches: 4. Germline-derived CDR1 and CDR2 are SGHNT and YYREEE (reference sequence). CDR3 length equals 16 residues. The full variable domain, with the rest looked up from reference TRBV5-4 and TRBJ1-4, is ETGVTQSPTHLIKTRGQQVTLRCSSQSGHNTVSWYQQALGQGPQFIFQYYREEENGRGNFPPRFSGLQFPNYSSELNVNALELDDSALYLCASSSGTGRTNEKLFFGSGTQLSVL.

The table lists this clonotype with a few counts. The CDR3 coding sequence is TGCAGCGTCTCAATGGGCGGGGGGGCTGGAGAGACCCAGTACTTC. This encodes CSVSMGGGAGETQYF. The J gene is TRBJ2-5, the V gene TRBV29-1, with TRBD2 matching 9 bases. Trimming cost V 6 bases and J 4 bases; bases outside gene matches: 12. Germline V gives CDR1 SQVTM, CDR2 ANQGSEA. The length of the CDR3 is 15 residues. Full variable domain (rest looked up from reference TRBV29-1 and TRBJ2-5): SAVISQKPSRDICQRGTSLTIQCQVDSQVTMMFWYRQQPGQSLTLIATANQGSEATYESGFVIDKFPISRPNLTFSTLTVSNMSPEDSSIYLCSVSMGGGAGETQYFGPGTRLLVL.

This chain uses TRBV7-8 with TRBJ2-2; possible D gene TRBD2, 6 bases. The CDR3 has 16 amino acids. Trimming removed 8 bases from V and 3 bases from J, with 19 bases in between. CDR1 and CDR2 from the germline V gene are SGHVS and FQNEAQ. The chain's CDR3 is CASGGFRGSYTGELFF. In DNA, the CDR3 is TGTGCCAGCGGCGGTTTCCGGGGGTCCTACACCGGGGAGCTGTTTTTT.

At least ten counts were recorded for this clonotype. The chain carries TRBV7-2 and TRBJ2-7; 11 positions match TRBD1. The CDR3 loop spans 14 amino acids. The J segment lost 7 bases and the V segment lost 4 bases, leaving 6 bases of the junction unmatched. CDR1 is SGHTA and CDR2 is FQGNSA in the germline V gene. CDR3 amino acids: CASSSGTGGWEQYF. The CDR3 nucleotides read TGTGCCAGCAGCTCTGGGACAGGGGGTTGGGAGCAGTACTTC. The entire variable domain, with the rest obtained from reference TRBV7-2 and TRBJ2-7, is as follows: GAGVSQSPSNKVTEKGKDVELRCDPISGHTALYWYRQSLGQGLEFLIYFQGNSAPDKSGLPSDRFSAERTGGSVSTLTIQRTQQEDSAVYLCASSSGTGGWEQYFGPGTRLTVT.

This chain uses TRBV5-4 with TRBJ1-2, with D possibly being TRBD1 (6 bases). Germline CDR1 and CDR2: SGHNT and YYREEE (reference sequence). V gave up 1 base and J gave up 8 bases, with 18 bases separating them. The CDR3 loop spans 15 amino acids. The CDR3 region is CASSLSVGTPRGYTF. DNA of the CDR3: TGTGCCAGCAGCTTGTCTGTCGGGACACCAAGGGGCTACACCTTC.

The rearrangement uses TRBV2 and TRBJ2-3, with a tentative D call TRBD1 (6 bases). The CDR3 contains 13 residues. Germline CDR1 SNHLY, CDR2 FYNNEI. V was cut by 6 bases and J by 6 bases, with 13 bases left in between. For the CDR3, the DNA is TGTGCCAGCAGGCAACAGGGACGGGATACGCAGTATTTT. Translation gives CASRQQGRDTQYF.

This clonotype was counted between two and nine times. The V and J genes are TRBV6-2 or TRBV6-3 and TRBJ1-5; D remains unclear. The V and J ends lost 7 bases and 4 bases respectively, with 17 bases between them. The CDR3 loop spans 15 amino acids. The germline CDR1 and CDR2 sequences are MNHEY and SVGEGT. In DNA form, the CDR3 reads TGTGCCAGCAACGCGATCCCGGCTCGGAATCAGCCCCAGCATTTT. It specifies CASNAIPARNQPQHF.

Only a few counts were recorded for this clonotype. V is TRBV7-8 and J is TRBJ2-7; the match to TRBD1 covers 12 bases. CDR1 and CDR2 (germline): SGHVS, FQNEAQ. Trimming at V came to 1 base and at J to 5 bases, leaving 6 bases not matched to a gene. CDR3 size: 16 residues. The CDR3 bases are TGTGCCAGCAGCTTAGGTGGGACAGGGGGCCTTAACGAGCAGTACTTC. Amino acids: CASSLGGTGGLNEQYF.

The J gene is TRBJ2-5, the V gene TRBV14; D remains ambiguous. The CDR3 has 16 amino acids. CDR1 is SGHDN, CDR2 FVKESK, per germline. Trimming removed 0 bases at V and 4 bases at J, with 15 bases between. The CDR3 spells CASSQDHGRTVETQYF. The CDR3 nucleotides are TGTGCCAGCAGCCAAGATCATGGTCGAACGGTAGAGACCCAGTACTTC.

This clonotype was recorded at least ten times. This chain connects TRBV7-8 to TRBJ1-5, with D perhaps TRBD1 (5 bases). Germline CDR1 and CDR2: SGHVS and FQNEAQ. CDR3 length: 15 residues. V was trimmed by 5 bases and J by 7 bases, leaving 18 bases between them. CDR3 nucleotide sequence: TGTGCCAGCAGCCCCGGGGCGGGTCGTAGGCAGCCCCAGCATTTT. Its translation is CASSPGAGRRQPQHF. The full variable domain, in which reference TRBV7-8 and TRBJ1-5 provide the parts outside the CDR3, is GAGVSQSPRYKVAKRGQDVALRCDPISGHVSLFWYQQALGQGPEFLTYFQNEAQLDKSGLPSDRFFAERPEGSVSTLKIQRTQQEDSAVYLCASSPGAGRRQPQHFGDGTRLSIL.